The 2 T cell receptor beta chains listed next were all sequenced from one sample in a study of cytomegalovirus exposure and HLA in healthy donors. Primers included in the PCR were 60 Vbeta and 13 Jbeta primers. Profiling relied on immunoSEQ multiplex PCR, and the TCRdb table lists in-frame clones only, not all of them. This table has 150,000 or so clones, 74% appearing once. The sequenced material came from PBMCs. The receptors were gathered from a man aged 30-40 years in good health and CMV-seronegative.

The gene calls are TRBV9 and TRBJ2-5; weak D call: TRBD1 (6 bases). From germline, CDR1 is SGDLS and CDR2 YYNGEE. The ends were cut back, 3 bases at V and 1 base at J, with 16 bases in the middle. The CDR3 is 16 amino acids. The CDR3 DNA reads TGTGCCAGCAGCGAGGCATTAGGGGGTTCCCAAGAGACCCAGTACTTC. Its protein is CASSEALGGSQETQYF.

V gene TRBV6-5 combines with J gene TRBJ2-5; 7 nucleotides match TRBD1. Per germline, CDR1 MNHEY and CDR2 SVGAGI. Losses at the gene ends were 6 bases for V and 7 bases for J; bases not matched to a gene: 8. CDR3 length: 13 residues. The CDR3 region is CASSPGQLGTQYF. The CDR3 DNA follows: TGTGCCAGCAGCCCGGGACAGCTGGGGACCCAGTACTTC.